Sequencing of this T cell receptor (beta chain) was carried out in a study of T cell responses to AZD1222 COVID-19 vaccine. Broader study findings: Clonal diversity was possibly underestimated; the donors were predominantly white British and more often female.

Sequencing used immunoSEQ multiplex PCR; TCRdb keeps in-frame clones, though not all of them. The sample has 150,000 to 160,000 clones; about 90% are singletons. This clone has just one count. The antigen is unknown. Germline lookup yields CDR1 LNHDA and CDR2 SQIVND (reference sequence). The CDR3 is 13 amino acids. Deletions cut 0 bases from V and 8 bases from J, with 10 bases between. Sequenced here: peripheral blood, sampled on day 0 of MenACWY control vaccination. This TCR was recovered from an adult in good health. The V gene is TRBV19, the J gene TRBJ1-1; no clear D gene. The CDR3 coding sequence is TGTGCCAGTAGTATAGAGGCCCGAGGGGAAGCTTTCTTT. This gives the protein CASSIEARGEAFF.